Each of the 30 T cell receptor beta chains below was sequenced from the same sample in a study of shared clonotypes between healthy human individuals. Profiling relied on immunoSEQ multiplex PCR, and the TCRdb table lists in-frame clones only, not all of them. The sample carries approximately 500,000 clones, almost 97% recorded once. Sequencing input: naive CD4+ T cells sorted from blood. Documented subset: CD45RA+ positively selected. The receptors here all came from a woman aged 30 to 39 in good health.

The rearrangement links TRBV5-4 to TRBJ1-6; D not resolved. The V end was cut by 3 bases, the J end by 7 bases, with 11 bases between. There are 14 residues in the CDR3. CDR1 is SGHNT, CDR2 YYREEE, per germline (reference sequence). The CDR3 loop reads CASSSDGVNSPLHF. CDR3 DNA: TGTGCCAGCAGCTCAGACGGAGTAAATTCACCCCTCCACTTT.

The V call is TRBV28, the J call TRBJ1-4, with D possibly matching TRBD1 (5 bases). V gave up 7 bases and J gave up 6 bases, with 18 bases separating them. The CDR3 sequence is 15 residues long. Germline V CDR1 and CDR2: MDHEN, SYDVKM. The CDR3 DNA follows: TGTGCCAGCACCTACCGGGGAGGGGAGGATGAAAAACTGTTTTTT. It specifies CASTYRGGEDEKLFF.

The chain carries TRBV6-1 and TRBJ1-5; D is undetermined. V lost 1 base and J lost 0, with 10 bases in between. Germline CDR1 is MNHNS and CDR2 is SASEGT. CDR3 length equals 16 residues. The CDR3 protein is CASSEVGPGSNQPQHF. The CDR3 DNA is TGTGCCAGCAGTGAAGTAGGGCCAGGTAGCAATCAGCCCCAGCATTTT.

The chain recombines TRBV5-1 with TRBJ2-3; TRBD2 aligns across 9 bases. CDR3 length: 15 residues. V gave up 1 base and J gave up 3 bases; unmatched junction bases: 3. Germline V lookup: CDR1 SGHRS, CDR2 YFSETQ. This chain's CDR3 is CASSLFSGGTDTQYF. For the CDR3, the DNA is TGCGCCAGCAGCTTGTTTAGCGGGGGAACAGATACGCAGTATTTT. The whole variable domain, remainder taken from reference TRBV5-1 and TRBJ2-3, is KAGVTQTPRYLIKTRGQQVTLSCSPISGHRSVSWYQQTPGQGLQFLFEYFSETQRNKGNFPGRFSGRQFSNSRSEMNVSTLELGDSALYLCASSLFSGGTDTQYFGPGTRLTVL.

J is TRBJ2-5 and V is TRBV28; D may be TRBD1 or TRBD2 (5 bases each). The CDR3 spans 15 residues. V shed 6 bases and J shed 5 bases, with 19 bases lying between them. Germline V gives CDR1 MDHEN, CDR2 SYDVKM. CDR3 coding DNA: TGTGCCAGCAGACTAGGGGAGCTTATTAAGGAGACCCAGTACTTC. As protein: CASRLGELIKETQYF.

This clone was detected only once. The CDR3 nucleotides are TGTGCCAGCAGGAGGGAGGCGGGAGACAACACAGATACGCAGTATTTT. As protein: CASRREAGDNTDTQYF. V usage is TRBV2 and J usage is TRBJ2-3, with 7 bases aligning to TRBD2. V gave up 6 bases and J gave up 2 bases; unmatched junction bases: 11. The germline V gene encodes CDR1 SNHLY and CDR2 FYNNEI. The CDR3 contains 16 residues.

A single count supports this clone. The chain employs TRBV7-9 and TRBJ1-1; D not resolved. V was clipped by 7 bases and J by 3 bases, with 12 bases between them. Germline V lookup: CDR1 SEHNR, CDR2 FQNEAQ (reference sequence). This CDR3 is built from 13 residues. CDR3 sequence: CASTPIAHTEAFF. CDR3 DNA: TGTGCCAGCACCCCGATCGCGCACACTGAAGCTTTCTTT.

CDR3 residues: CASWRTGGLEQYF. The DNA for the CDR3 is TGTGCCAGCTGGAGGACAGGGGGATTGGAGCAGTACTTC. V gene TRBV28 combines with J gene TRBJ2-7; 10 positions agree with TRBD1. The V gene's germline CDR1 is MDHEN and CDR2 SYDVKM. This CDR3 contains 13 residues. The V segment lost 8 bases and the J segment 7 bases; nucleotides outside the gene matches: 8.

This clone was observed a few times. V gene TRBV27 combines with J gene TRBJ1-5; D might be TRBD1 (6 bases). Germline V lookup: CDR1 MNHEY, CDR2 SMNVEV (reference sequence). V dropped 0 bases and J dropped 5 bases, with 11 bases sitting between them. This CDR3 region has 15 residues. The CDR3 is CASSLSQGRDQPQHF. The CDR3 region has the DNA TGTGCCAGCAGTTTATCCCAGGGGAGGGATCAGCCCCAGCATTTT.

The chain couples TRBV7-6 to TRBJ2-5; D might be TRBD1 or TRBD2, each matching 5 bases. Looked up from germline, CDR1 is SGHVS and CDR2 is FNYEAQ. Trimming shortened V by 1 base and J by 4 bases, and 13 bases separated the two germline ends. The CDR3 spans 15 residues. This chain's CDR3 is CASSLGWGSGETQYF. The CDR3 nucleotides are TGTGCCAGCAGCTTAGGCTGGGGGTCGGGAGAGACCCAGTACTTC.

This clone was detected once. This CDR3 is CASQRQEGYEQYF. The CDR3 DNA reads as TGCGCCAGCCAAAGGCAGGAGGGCTACGAGCAGTACTTC. The chain links TRBV5-1 to TRBJ2-5; tentatively, D is TRBD2 (6 bases). Gene TRBJ2-7 matches the end of the DNA better, so the J call may be wrong. The CDR3 totals 13 residues. Per germline, CDR1 SGHRS and CDR2 YFSETQ.

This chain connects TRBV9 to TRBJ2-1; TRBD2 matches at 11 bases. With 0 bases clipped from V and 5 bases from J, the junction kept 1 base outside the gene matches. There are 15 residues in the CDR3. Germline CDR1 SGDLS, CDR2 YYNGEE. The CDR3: CASSVVAGGDNEQFF. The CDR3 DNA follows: TGTGCCAGCAGCGTAGTAGCGGGAGGGGACAATGAGCAGTTCTTC.

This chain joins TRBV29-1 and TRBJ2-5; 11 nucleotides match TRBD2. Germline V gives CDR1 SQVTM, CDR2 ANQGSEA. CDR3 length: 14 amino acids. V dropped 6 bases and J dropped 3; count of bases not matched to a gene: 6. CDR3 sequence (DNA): TGCAGCGTAACCAAACTAGCGGGAGAAGAGACCCAGTACTTC. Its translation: CSVTKLAGEETQYF. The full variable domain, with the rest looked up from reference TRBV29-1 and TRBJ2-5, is SAVISQKPSRDICQRGTSLTIQCQVDSQVTMMFWYRQQPGQSLTLIATANQGSEATYESGFVIDKFPISRPNLTFSTLTVSNMSPEDSSIYLCSVTKLAGEETQYFGPGTRLLVL.

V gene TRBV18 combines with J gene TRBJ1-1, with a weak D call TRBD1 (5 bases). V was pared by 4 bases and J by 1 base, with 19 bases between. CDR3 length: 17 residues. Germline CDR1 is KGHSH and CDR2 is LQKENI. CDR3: CASSHTPQLTANTEAFF. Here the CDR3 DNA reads TGTGCCAGCTCACATACTCCCCAGTTGACAGCGAACACTGAAGCTTTCTTT.

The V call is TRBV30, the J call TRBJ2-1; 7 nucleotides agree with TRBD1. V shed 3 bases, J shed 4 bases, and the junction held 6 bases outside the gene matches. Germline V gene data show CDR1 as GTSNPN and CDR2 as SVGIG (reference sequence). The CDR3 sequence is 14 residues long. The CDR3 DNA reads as TGTGCCTGGAGCCGGGACAGAATGTACAATGAGCAGTTCTTC. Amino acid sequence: CAWSRDRMYNEQFF.

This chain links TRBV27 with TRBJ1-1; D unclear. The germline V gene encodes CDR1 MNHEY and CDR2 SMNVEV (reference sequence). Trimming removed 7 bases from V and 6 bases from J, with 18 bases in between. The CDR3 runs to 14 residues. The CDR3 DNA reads TGTGCCAGCACGCGTTTGAACGGCAACGCTGAAGCTTTCTTT. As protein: CASTRLNGNAEAFF.

For the CDR3, the DNA is TGCGCCAGCAGCAGGGTGGTACAAGAGAACACTGAAGCTTTCTTT. This codes for CASSRVVQENTEAFF. The V call is TRBV5-1, the J call TRBJ1-1; D not resolved. The V and J ends lost 4 bases and 1 base respectively, with 14 bases between them. The CDR3 is made up of 15 amino acids. Germline V gene data show CDR1 as SGHRS and CDR2 as YFSETQ.

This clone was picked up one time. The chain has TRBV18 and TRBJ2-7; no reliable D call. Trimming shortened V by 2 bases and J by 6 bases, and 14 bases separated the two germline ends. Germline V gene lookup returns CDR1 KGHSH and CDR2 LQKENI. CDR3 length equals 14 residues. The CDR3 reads CASSPDDLLSEQYF. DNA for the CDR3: TGTGCCAGCTCACCAGACGATCTCCTCTCCGAGCAGTACTTC.

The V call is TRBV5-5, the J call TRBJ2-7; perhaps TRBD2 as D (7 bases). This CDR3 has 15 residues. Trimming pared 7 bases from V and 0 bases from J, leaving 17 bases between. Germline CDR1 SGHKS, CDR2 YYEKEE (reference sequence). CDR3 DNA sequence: TGTGCCAGCCACTGGGGGGGGCAAGTCTCCTACGAGCAGTACTTC. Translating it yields CASHWGGQVSYEQYF.

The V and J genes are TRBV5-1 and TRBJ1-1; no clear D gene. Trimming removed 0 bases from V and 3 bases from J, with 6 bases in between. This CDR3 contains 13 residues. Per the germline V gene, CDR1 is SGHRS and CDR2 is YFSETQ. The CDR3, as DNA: TGCGCCAGCAGCTTGGGGGATTACACTGAAGCTTTCTTT. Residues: CASSLGDYTEAFF. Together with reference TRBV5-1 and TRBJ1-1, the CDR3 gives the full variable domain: KAGVTQTPRYLIKTRGQQVTLSCSPISGHRSVSWYQQTPGQGLQFLFEYFSETQRNKGNFPGRFSGRQFSNSRSEMNVSTLELGDSALYLCASSLGDYTEAFFGQGTRLTVV.

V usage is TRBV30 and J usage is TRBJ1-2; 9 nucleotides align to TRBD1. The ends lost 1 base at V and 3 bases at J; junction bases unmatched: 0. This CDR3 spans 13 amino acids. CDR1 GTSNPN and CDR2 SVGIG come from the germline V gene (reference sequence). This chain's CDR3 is CAWSGQGDYGYTF. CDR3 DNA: TGTGCCTGGAGTGGACAGGGGGACTATGGCTACACCTTC.

CDR3 sequence reads: CASRDKGPPYEQYF. CDR3 nucleotide sequence: TGTGCCAGTCGGGATAAGGGACCCCCCTACGAGCAGTACTTC. This sequence joins TRBV19 and TRBJ2-5; the D call may be TRBD1 or TRBD2 (5 bases each). The end of the DNA aligns better with TRBJ2-7, so the J call may be wrong. This CDR3 contains 14 residues. CDR1 and CDR2 from the germline V gene are LNHDA and SQIVND (reference sequence).

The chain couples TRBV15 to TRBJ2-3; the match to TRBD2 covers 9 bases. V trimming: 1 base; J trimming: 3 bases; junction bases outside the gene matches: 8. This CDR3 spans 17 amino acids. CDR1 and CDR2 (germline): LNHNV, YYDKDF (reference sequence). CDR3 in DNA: TGTGCCACCAGCAGAGGGTTAGCGGGAGCTGGAACAGATACGCAGTATTTT. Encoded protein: CATSRGLAGAGTDTQYF. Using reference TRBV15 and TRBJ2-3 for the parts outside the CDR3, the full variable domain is DAMVIQNPRYQVTQFGKPVTLSCSQTLNHNVMYWYQQKSSQAPKLLFHYYDKDFNNEADTPDNFQSRRPNTSFCFLDIRSPGLGDTAMYLCATSRGLAGAGTDTQYFGPGTRLTVL.

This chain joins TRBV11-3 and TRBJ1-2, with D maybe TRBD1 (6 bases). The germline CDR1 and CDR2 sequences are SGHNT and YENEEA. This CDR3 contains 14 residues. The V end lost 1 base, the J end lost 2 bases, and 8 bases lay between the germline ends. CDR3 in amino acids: CASSLVRGNYGYTF. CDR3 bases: TGTGCCAGCAGCTTAGTCAGGGGCAACTATGGCTACACCTTC.

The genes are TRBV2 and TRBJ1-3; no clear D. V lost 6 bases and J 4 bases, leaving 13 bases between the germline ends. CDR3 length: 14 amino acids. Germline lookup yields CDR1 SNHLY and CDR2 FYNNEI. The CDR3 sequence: CASRRATSGNTIYF. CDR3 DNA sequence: TGTGCCAGCAGACGGGCCACCTCAGGAAACACCATATATTTT.

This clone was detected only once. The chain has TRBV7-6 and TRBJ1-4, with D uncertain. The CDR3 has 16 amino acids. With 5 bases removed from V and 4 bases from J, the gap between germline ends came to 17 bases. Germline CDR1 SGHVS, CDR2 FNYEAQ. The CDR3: CASSLRRGESNEKLFF. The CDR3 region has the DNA TGTGCCAGCAGCCTCCGGAGAGGAGAGAGTAATGAAAAACTGTTTTTT.

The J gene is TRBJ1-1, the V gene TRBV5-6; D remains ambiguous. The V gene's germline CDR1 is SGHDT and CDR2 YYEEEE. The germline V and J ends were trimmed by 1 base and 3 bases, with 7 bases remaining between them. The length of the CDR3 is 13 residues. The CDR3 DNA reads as TGTGCCAGCAGCTTGACTTGGGACACTGAAGCTTTCTTT. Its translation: CASSLTWDTEAFF. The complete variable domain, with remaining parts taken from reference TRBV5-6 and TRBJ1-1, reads DAGVTQSPTHLIKTRGQQVTLRCSPKSGHDTVSWYQQALGQGPQFIFQYYEEEERQRGNFPDRFSGHQFPNYSSELNVNALLLGDSALYLCASSLTWDTEAFFGQGTRLTVV.

The CDR3 DNA sequence: TGCGCCAGCAGTGCGTACAATGAGCAGTTCTTC. Its translation: CASSAYNEQFF. The genes are TRBV10-1 and TRBJ2-1; D is ambiguous. The CDR3 covers 11 residues. V shed 4 bases and J shed 4 bases, with 2 bases lying between them. Per germline, CDR1 WNHNN and CDR2 SYGVQD (reference sequence).

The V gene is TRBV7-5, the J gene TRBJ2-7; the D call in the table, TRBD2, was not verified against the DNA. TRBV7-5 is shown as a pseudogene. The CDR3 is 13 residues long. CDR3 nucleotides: TGTGCCAGCAGCTCCCATTTCACCGGCGAGCAGTACTTC. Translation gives CASSSHFTGEQYF.

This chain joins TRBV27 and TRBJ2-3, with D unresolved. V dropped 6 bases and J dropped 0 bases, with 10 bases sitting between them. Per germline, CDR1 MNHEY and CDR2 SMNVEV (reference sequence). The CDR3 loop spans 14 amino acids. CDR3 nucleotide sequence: TGTGCCAGCAGGACCACAGTAAGCACAGATACGCAGTATTTT. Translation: CASRTTVSTDTQYF.